Included here is one T cell receptor (beta chain) sequence, with context. Its antigen is undetermined. Assay: immunoSEQ multiplex PCR; the TCRdb copy retains only in-frame clones and omits some. The sample contains 55,000 to 70,000 clones, 75% to 90% of which appear only once. This entry comes from a study of OX40 agonist ivuxolimab in advanced cancers. The wider study: Patients were given ivuxolimab, an antibody that agonizes OX40 (CD134). Recorded diagnoses for dose-escalation patients were hepatocellular carcinoma, melanoma, renal cell or head and neck cancer. Study results and limitations: Averaging showed that CD8+ T cells had more expanded clones than CD4+ did.

V lost 6 bases and J lost 7, with 15 bases in between. This CDR3 has 13 amino acids. Germline V CDR1 and CDR2: MGHRA, YSYEKL. The V call is TRBV4-1, the J call TRBJ1-2; maybe TRBD1 (5 bases). This receptor was identified in an adult with an advanced solid tumor such as melanoma, head and neck, liver or kidney cancer. This material consisted of CD4+ or CD8+ T cells sorted from blood, taken in a trial of the OX40 agonist ivuxolimab. In DNA form, the CDR3 reads TGCGCCAGCAGGGGTGGGGCAGCGCCTGGCTACACCTTC. It specifies CASRGGAAPGYTF.